Listed here is a single T cell receptor beta chain. Ten or more counts support this clonotype. Its target antigen remains unknown. No base quality values were provided; no much bigger clone lies one nucleotide off. The record originates from a study of T-cell reconstitution after alpha-beta-depleted transplantation in children listed by TCRdb under 2016. Context from the whole study: Using TCR repertoire profiling, the study followed T-cell immune reconstitution in a quantitative way in children after TCRalphabeta/CD19-depleted allogeneic hematopoietic cell transplantation. Results the study describes overall, beyond this receptor: About two months after transplant, the apparently early recovery of alphabetaT-cell counts reportedly depended on just several hundred clones that had expanded rapidly and came from non-depleted graft cells. Over the following months the frequencies of hyperexpanded clones went down, and after one year T-cell counts and TCRbeta diversity were mostly credited to newly produced T cells. In some patients, high TCRbeta diversity at day 60 was attributed to recipient T cells and intrathymic progenitors that had survived conditioning.

The trim is 6 bases for V and 2 bases for J, with a gap of 12 bases between the germline ends. The CDR3 runs 14 amino acids, cysteine and phenylalanine included. The only DNA kept is the CDR3, 42 bases in frame from the first base. Reading the germline V gene gives CDR1 MDHEN and CDR2 SYDVKM. The meaning of the sample's treatment or condition label: allogeneic hematopoietic cell transplantation with graft depleted of TCRalphabeta T cells and CD19 B cells. The transplant recipients were children given TCRalphabeta/CD19-depleted allogeneic hematopoietic cell grafts. The library was obtained by PCR. The listed sequencing device is Illumina HiSeq 2500. TCR libraries were prepared with molecular barcoding, using unique molecular identifiers to normalize TCRbeta repertoire quantification. TCRdb trimmed public reads at Q25 via fastp, called clones via MiXCR and kept in-frame beta chains. Duplicate CDR3 protein sequences are folded into a single record with the most common DNA and genes. The table for this sample lists fewer than 700,000 distinct CDR3 sequences; 10% to 15% of them were counted only once. Around 2.2% of the sample comes from the top ten.

The rearrangement combines TRBV28 with TRBJ2-3; no confident D gene assignment can be made. The sequenced sample was PBMCs, mostly from graft donor cells, obtained 360 days after TCRalphabeta/CD19-depleted stem cell transplant. The TCR was taken from a male patient under 18 who had a stem cell transplant for acute myeloid leukemia, so the T cells may come from the graft donor. The DNA reads as follows: TGTGCCAGCAGCTCAAACCCTCTCACAGATACGCAGTATTTT. It codes for CASSSNPLTDTQYF.